These T cell receptor beta chains were read from a single sample in a study of blood T cells in healthy people across ages. TCRdb analysed the 5' RACE reads with MiXCR anew, one entry per CDR3 protein. The table lists about 1.4 million distinct CDR3 sequences, approximately 59% of them singletons. Source material: blood. All receptors derive from a young man in good health. Each CDR3 is given with its conserved first and last residue. D genes are given only for firm matches. Some rows mark clone size as missing; the rest say once, few, many or name a class of expanded clone.

CDR3,DNA,V,D,size,length,J
CASSQVLAGDTDTQYF,TGCGCCAGCAGCCAAGTTCTAGCGGGGGACACGGATACGCAGTATTTT,TRBV4-1,TRBD2,few,16,TRBJ2-3
CASSKLGGSTDTQYF,TGTGCCAGTAGTAAGCTGGGAGGCAGCACAGATACGCAGTATTTT,TRBV19,-,-,15,TRBJ2-3
CASSRQGLAGVEQFF,TGTGCCAGCAGCCGCCAGGGACTAGCGGGAGTAGAGCAGTTCTTC,TRBV14,TRBD2,-,15,TRBJ2-1
CASSVAGGSAYNEQFF,TGTGCCAGCAGCGTAGCTGGGGGGAGCGCCTACAATGAGCAGTTCTTC,TRBV9,-,-,16,TRBJ2-1
CASSNTDRFKQFF,TGTGCCAGCAGTAACACGGACAGGTTTAAGCAGTTCTTC,TRBV2,TRBD1,-,13,TRBJ2-1
CATSRDTGGADTQYF,TGTGCCACCAGCAGAGATACAGGTGGGGCAGATACGCAGTATTTT,TRBV15,-,-,15,TRBJ2-3
CASSPNRAGNEQFF,TGTGCCAGCAGTCCGAACAGGGCGGGCAATGAGCAGTTCTTC,TRBV12-3/TRBV12-4,-,-,14,TRBJ2-1
CASSQLLAGGSSYEQYF,TGTGCCAGCAGCCAACTACTAGCGGGAGGGAGCTCCTACGAGCAGTACTTC,TRBV3-1,TRBD2,-,17,TRBJ2-7
CASSPSSDTQYF,TGTGCCAGCAGCCCTTCCTCAGATACGCAGTATTTT,TRBV7-2,-,-,12,TRBJ2-3
CASTKGGGSGELFF,TGTGCCAGCACCAAGGGGGGGGGCTCCGGGGAGCTGTTTTTT,TRBV27,-,once,14,TRBJ2-2
CASSLSLAAGKYNEQFF,TGTGCCAGCAGTTTATCGCTCGCGGCGGGCAAGTACAATGAGCAGTTCTTC,TRBV27,-,-,17,TRBJ2-1
CASRAGTSSNIQYF,TGTGCCAGCAGAGCCGGGACTAGCAGTAACATTCAGTACTTC,TRBV6-1,TRBD2,-,14,TRBJ2-4
CSASSVYQETQYF,TGCAGTGCTTCTTCCGTGTACCAAGAGACCCAGTACTTC,TRBV20-1,-,once,13,TRBJ2-5
CAISERGRAQYF,TGTGCCATCAGTGAACGAGGACGAGCGCAGTATTTT,TRBV10-3,-,-,12,TRBJ2-3
CASSPLAGGGQYF,TGTGCCAGCAGCCCCCTAGCGGGAGGCGGGCAGTACTTC,TRBV11-2,TRBD2,-,13,TRBJ2-7
CASSLEAGVSYEQYF,TGTGCCAGCAGCTTAGAGGCAGGTGTCTCCTACGAGCAGTACTTC,TRBV5-1,-,few,15,TRBJ2-7
CASSPRDFTEAFF,TGCGCCAGCAGCCCCAGGGACTTCACTGAAGCTTTCTTT,TRBV5-1,-,-,13,TRBJ1-1
CASRQDRGALGEQFF,TGTGCCAGCAGACAGGACAGGGGGGCATTGGGTGAGCAGTTCTTC,TRBV4-2,TRBD1,-,15,TRBJ2-1
CASNLAGVANYGYTF,TGTGCCAGCAACTTAGCAGGGGTGGCTAACTATGGCTACACCTTC,TRBV7-2,-,once,15,TRBJ1-2
CASSQGAGTLGGYTF,TGCGCCAGCAGCCAAGGGGCAGGGACGCTTGGTGGCTACACCTTC,TRBV4-1,-,-,15,TRBJ1-2
CSATRGPHTTYEQYF,TGCAGTGCTACCCGTGGGCCGCATACCACCTACGAGCAGTACTTC,TRBV20-1,-,-,15,TRBJ2-7
CASSEAANRLIGAEAFF,TGTGCCAGCAGTGAAGCAGCGAACCGATTGATCGGGGCTGAAGCTTTCTTT,TRBV6-1,-,few,17,TRBJ1-1
CASSPGTGGVDTEAFF,TGCGCCAGCAGCCCAGGGACAGGGGGCGTTGACACTGAAGCTTTCTTT,TRBV5-1,TRBD1,-,16,TRBJ1-1
CATGKGTANTGELFF,TGTGCCACCGGGAAAGGGACAGCCAACACCGGGGAGCTGTTTTTT,TRBV6-2/TRBV6-3,TRBD1,-,15,TRBJ2-2
CASSQEPALNEKLFF,TGCGCCAGCAGCCAAGAGCCAGCCCTTAATGAAAAACTGTTTTTT,TRBV4-3,-,-,15,TRBJ1-4
CASSWGPGQGEDTQYF,TGCGCCAGCAGCTGGGGGCCGGGACAGGGTGAGGATACGCAGTATTTT,TRBV5-1,TRBD1,-,16,TRBJ2-3
CASSSSSTQYF,TGTGCCAGCAGCTCCTCGTCGACCCAGTACTTC,TRBV7-2,-,-,11,TRBJ2-5
CASSRQADLNTEAFF,TGCGCCAGCAGTCGACAGGCGGACTTGAACACTGAAGCTTTCTTT,TRBV4-1,-,-,15,TRBJ1-1
CASSQALHYEQYF,TGTGCCAGCAGCCAGGCCCTCCACTACGAGCAGTACTTC,TRBV3-1,-,once,13,TRBJ2-7
CASSLVPSGCGYTF,TGTGCCAGCAGTTTGGTCCCCTCGGGGTGTGGCTACACCTTC,TRBV6-5,-,once,14,TRBJ1-2
CASSAEDNYGYTF,TGTGCCAGCAGTGCCGAGGATAACTATGGCTACACCTTC,TRBV2,-,-,13,TRBJ1-2
CASSSLDRGRANEKLFF,TGTGCCAGCAGTTCCCTGGACAGGGGGCGAGCTAATGAAAAACTGTTTTTT,TRBV12-3/TRBV12-4,TRBD1,-,17,TRBJ1-4
CASRQTGTGGYEQYF,TGCGCCAGCAGACAAACCGGGACAGGGGGCTACGAGCAGTACTTC,TRBV4-1,TRBD1,-,15,TRBJ2-7
CASPEKPQHF,TGTGCCAGCCCCGAGAAGCCCCAGCATTTT,TRBV7-9,-,few,10,TRBJ1-5
CSARDRGLSYEQYF,TGCAGTGCCCGGGACAGGGGGCTCTCCTACGAGCAGTACTTC,TRBV20-1,TRBD1,-,14,TRBJ2-7
CASSLSPGTGKSPDTQYF,TGTGCCAGCAGCTTGAGTCCCGGGACAGGAAAATCTCCGGATACGCAGTATTTT,TRBV7-9,TRBD1,few,18,TRBJ2-3
CASSPQVGSNEQFF,TGCGCCAGCAGCCCACAGGTCGGCAGCAATGAGCAGTTCTTC,TRBV5-1,-,-,14,TRBJ2-1
CASTTTGMKQYF,TGTGCCAGCACGACAACAGGGATGAAACAGTACTTC,TRBV6-2/TRBV6-3,-,-,12,TRBJ2-4
CAISAEGAEDNEQYF,TGTGCCATCTCAGCAGAAGGGGCCGAAGACAATGAGCAGTACTTC,TRBV10-3,-,-,15,TRBJ2-5
CASRPGVGPINEKLFF,TGTGCCAGCAGGCCCGGAGTCGGGCCCATTAATGAAAAACTGTTTTTT,TRBV27,-,-,16,TRBJ1-4
CASSLEAIAGGGSTDTQYF,TGTGCCAGCAGCTTAGAGGCTATAGCGGGGGGGGGTAGCACAGATACGCAGTATTTT,TRBV7-2,TRBD2,-,19,TRBJ2-3
CASSNHRGGAVYNEQFF,TGTGCCAGCAGCAATCATCGGGGGGGGGCGGTTTACAATGAGCAGTTCTTC,TRBV7-9,TRBD2,-,17,TRBJ2-1
CASSRKGDSKYNEQFF,TGTGCCAGCAGCCGGAAGGGGGACAGCAAATACAATGAGCAGTTCTTC,TRBV21-1,-,-,16,TRBJ2-1
CASSLSEVSKTEAFF,TGCGCCAGCAGCTTGTCCGAGGTTTCTAAGACTGAAGCTTTCTTT,TRBV5-1,-,-,15,TRBJ1-1
CASSYLAGREGETQYF,TGTGCCAGCAGTTACTTGGCAGGGAGGGAAGGAGAGACCCAGTACTTC,TRBV6-6,TRBD2,-,16,TRBJ2-5
CSAKSGERKPNEQFF,TGCAGTGCTAAGTCGGGGGAGCGGAAACCCAATGAGCAGTTCTTC,TRBV20-1,-,-,15,TRBJ2-1
CAISPGQRGETQYF,TGTGCCATCAGTCCGGGACAGAGGGGGGAGACCCAGTACTTC,TRBV10-3,TRBD1,-,14,TRBJ2-5
CASSLNGGAREQYF,TGTGCCAGCAGTTTAAACGGAGGGGCACGCGAGCAGTACTTC,TRBV12-3/TRBV12-4,-,few,14,TRBJ2-7
CASSSGVGTAYNEQFF,TGTGCCAGCAGTTCCGGAGTAGGGACAGCCTACAATGAGCAGTTCTTC,TRBV7-9,TRBD1,-,16,TRBJ2-1
CSASGVLNTEAFF,TGCAGTGCTAGTGGAGTCTTGAACACTGAAGCTTTCTTT,TRBV20-1,-,-,13,TRBJ1-1
CASSYSVLAGGTEAFF,TGTGCCAGCAGTTACTCTGTGCTTGCGGGAGGCACTGAAGCTTTCTTT,TRBV6-2/TRBV6-3,-,-,16,TRBJ1-1
CSARRASGRHEQYF,TGCAGTGCTAGGAGGGCTAGCGGGAGACACGAGCAGTACTTC,TRBV20-1,TRBD2,-,14,TRBJ2-7
CASSYNSPGDYGYTF,TGTGCCAGCAGTTACAACTCCCCAGGAGACTATGGCTACACCTTC,TRBV6-5,-,few,15,TRBJ1-2
CASSLQPGLAAGELFF,TGCGCCAGCAGCTTACAACCGGGACTAGCGGCCGGGGAGCTGTTTTTT,TRBV5-1,TRBD2,-,16,TRBJ2-2
CASGTGLGNEQFF,TGTGCCAGCGGGACGGGTTTGGGGAATGAGCAGTTCTTC,TRBV2,-,few,13,TRBJ2-1